Each of the 25 T cell receptor beta chains below was sequenced from the same sample in a study of blood T cell repertoires in COVID-19. Data came from immunoSEQ multiplex PCR; TCRdb stores just in-frame clones and leaves some out. The repertoire holds about 200,000 clones, with roughly 78% as singletons. Sequenced: peripheral blood. All receptors come from a woman aged 40 to 50 with acute or convalescent COVID-19.

The chain has TRBV14 and TRBJ1-2, with unresolved D. The CDR3 contains 13 residues. Trimming left V 2 bases short and J 5 bases short, with 9 bases between. The germline gives CDR1 SGHDN, CDR2 FVKESK. The DNA of the CDR3 is TGTGCCAGCAGCCAACGGGGAATGTATGGCTACACCTTC. As protein: CASSQRGMYGYTF. Full variable domain (remainder filled in from reference TRBV14 and TRBJ1-2): EAGVTQFPSHSVIEKGQTVTLRCDPISGHDNLYWYRRVMGKEIKFLLHFVKESKQDESGMPNNRFLAERTGGTYSTLKVQPAELEDSGVYFCASSQRGMYGYTFGSGTRLTVV.

V and J are TRBV9 and TRBJ2-5, with D possibly being TRBD2 (7 bases). The CDR3 totals 16 residues. From germline, CDR1 is SGDLS and CDR2 YYNGEE. V dropped 3 bases and J dropped 1 base, with 16 bases sitting between them. The CDR3: CASSALGGTFQETQYF. CDR3 nucleotide sequence: TGTGCCAGCAGCGCCCTGGGGGGGACATTCCAAGAGACCCAGTACTTC.

This chain links TRBV24-1 with TRBJ2-2; 9 bases are a match to TRBD1. The CDR3 length is 16 residues. Germline-derived CDR1 and CDR2 are KGHDR and SFDVKD. The V and J ends lost 5 bases and 2 bases, in that order; junction bases with no gene match: 5. CDR3 amino acids: CATSGGTGPNTGELFF. CDR3 coding DNA: TGTGCCACCAGTGGCGGGACAGGGCCTAACACCGGGGAGCTGTTTTTT.

The chain employs TRBV7-9 and TRBJ2-1, with 10 bases that match TRBD2. This CDR3 spans 18 amino acids. J lost 7 bases, V lost 4 bases, and 16 bases had no gene match. Germline CDR1 is SEHNR and CDR2 is FQNEAQ (reference sequence). In DNA, the CDR3 is TGTGCCAGCAGCTCAAAACTCCGCCTAGCGGGAGAAAGGAATGAGCAGTTCTTC. Its translation: CASSSKLRLAGERNEQFF.

V usage is TRBV24-1 and J usage is TRBJ2-1; D is possibly TRBD2 (5 bases). The germline V gene has CDR1 KGHDR and CDR2 SFDVKD. This CDR3 has 13 residues. V gave up 0 bases and J gave up 8 bases, with 7 bases separating them. The CDR3 loop is CATSDLVSDEQFF. The CDR3 DNA is TGTGCCACCAGTGATTTGGTTAGCGATGAGCAGTTCTTC.

The V call is TRBV19, the J call TRBJ1-1, with D perhaps TRBD1 (5 bases). The CDR3 length is 13 residues. Between the trimmed V and J ends, which lost 11 bases and 5 bases, there was a span of 18 bases. CDR1 LNHDA and CDR2 SQIVND come from the germline V gene (reference sequence). In DNA form, the CDR3 reads TGTGCCTCCAAATCCCAGGGTTGGACTGAAGCTTTCTTT. Protein sequence: CASKSQGWTEAFF.

The chain links TRBV5-8 to TRBJ2-3; TRBD2 agrees at 7 bases. The V segment lost 6 bases and the J segment 5 bases; nucleotides outside the gene matches: 12. Germline assignment: CDR1 SGHTS and CDR2 YDEGEE. The CDR3 is made up of 15 amino acids. CDR3 loop: CASIAIGRAVDTQYF. CDR3 nucleotides: TGTGCCAGCATTGCCATTGGGAGGGCGGTAGATACGCAGTATTTT.

This clone occurred a few times. The chain links TRBV7-6 to TRBJ2-7, with D unresolved. This CDR3 is built from 11 residues. Germline V lookup: CDR1 SGHVS, CDR2 FNYEAQ. Trimming shortened V by 2 bases and J by 6 bases, and 5 bases separated the two germline ends. In DNA form, the CDR3 reads TGTGCCAGCAGCTTAACGAGCGAGCAGTACTTC. As protein: CASSLTSEQYF.

In this sample, this clone turned up many times. V usage is TRBV19 and J usage is TRBJ2-7; TRBD2 agrees at 7 bases. CDR3 length: 14 amino acids. Trimming removed 7 bases from V and 0 bases from J; junction bases left unmatched: 6. Germline CDR1 reads LNHDA; CDR2 reads SQIVND (reference sequence). The CDR3 DNA sequence: TGTGCCAGTACCCGCGGGGGTGGCTCCTACGAGCAGTACTTC. Protein sequence: CASTRGGGSYEQYF.

The chain joins TRBV10-3 to TRBJ1-4; D may be TRBD1 (6 bases). V was pared by 5 bases and J by 5 bases, with 9 bases between. The CDR3 length is 13 residues. Germline lookup yields CDR1 ENHRY and CDR2 SYGVKD. CDR3 sequence (DNA): TGTGCCATCAGTCAGGGGTACAATGAAAAACTGTTTTTT. It translates to CAISQGYNEKLFF.

The J gene is TRBJ1-2, the V gene TRBV27; perhaps TRBD1 as D (6 bases). Trimming removed 5 bases at V and 2 bases at J, with 18 bases between. CDR3 length: 16 amino acids. Looked up from germline, CDR1 is MNHEY and CDR2 is SMNVEV (reference sequence). Written as DNA, the CDR3 is TGTGCCAGCAGTCCTCACACAGGGCCCCTAAACTATGGCTACACCTTC. The encoded protein is CASSPHTGPLNYGYTF.

V and J are TRBV11-2 and TRBJ1-1; D gene uncertain. The CDR3 has 17 residues. Germline CDR1 SGHAT, CDR2 FQNNGV. Trimming left V 1 base short and J 2 bases short, with 17 bases between. The DNA of the CDR3 is TGTGCCAGCAGCTTAGCTTCGATCGGTACCCTTAACACTGAAGCTTTCTTT. Residues: CASSLASIGTLNTEAFF.

This clone is a singleton in its sample. The chain carries TRBV2 and TRBJ2-2, with a weak D call TRBD2 (6 bases). The CDR3 runs 18 residues. V lost 6 bases, J lost 2 bases, and 22 bases lay in between. The germline V gene encodes CDR1 SNHLY and CDR2 FYNNEI. The CDR3 DNA is TGTGCCAGCAGCAAATCGTTAGCGGACCCCTCTAACACCGGGGAGCTGTTTTTT. Its translation: CASSKSLADPSNTGELFF. The variable domain in full, completed from reference TRBV2 and TRBJ2-2, reads EPEVTQTPSHQVTQMGQEVILRCVPISNHLYFYWYRQILGQKVEFLVSFYNNEISEKSEIFDDQFSVERPDGSNFTLKIRSTKLEDSAMYFCASSKSLADPSNTGELFFGEGSRLTVL.

DNA for the CDR3: TGCAGCGTTTCTGTAGCGGGGGGGGCCTTGAATACGCAGTATTTT. This translates into CSVSVAGGALNTQYF. The chain is built from TRBV29-1 and TRBJ2-3; TRBD2 matches at 11 bases. Germline V CDR1 and CDR2: SQVTM, ANQGSEA. The ends lost 5 bases at V and 7 bases at J; junction bases unmatched: 11. The CDR3 has 15 residues.

The chain employs TRBV10-2 and TRBJ2-1; TRBD1 matches 8 bases. V lost 3 bases, J lost 4 bases, and 5 bases stayed unmatched. The CDR3 spans 15 residues. The germline V gene has CDR1 WSHSY and CDR2 SAAADI. In DNA form, the CDR3 reads TGCGCCAGCAGTGAAAAGGGACAGGCTTACAATGAGCAGTTCTTC. Translation gives CASSEKGQAYNEQFF.

The rearrangement joins TRBV4-1 to TRBJ1-2; no reliable D call. This CDR3 contains 15 residues. The V gene's germline CDR1 is MGHRA and CDR2 YSYEKL. V was clipped by 1 base and J by 4 bases, with 13 bases between them. CDR3 sequence reads: CASSQGPRSSYGYTF. The CDR3 coding sequence is TGCGCCAGCAGCCAAGGCCCCAGGTCTTCCTATGGCTACACCTTC.

CDR3 DNA sequence: TGCAGCGTTGAAGTAGGTTGGGCCACTGAAGCTTTCTTT. It translates to CSVEVGWATEAFF. The V gene is TRBV29-1, the J gene TRBJ1-1, with D uncertain. The CDR3 sequence is 13 residues long. Germline V lookup: CDR1 SQVTM, CDR2 ANQGSEA. The ends were cut back, 1 base at V and 4 bases at J, with 10 bases in the middle.

This chain connects TRBV7-6 to TRBJ2-7; D is possibly TRBD1 (5 bases). V was cut by 4 bases and J by 3 bases, with 13 bases left in between. The CDR3 contains 14 residues. Germline V gives CDR1 SGHVS, CDR2 FNYEAQ. CDR3 protein: CASSSTPTVYEQYF. The CDR3 DNA reads as TGTGCCAGCAGCTCTACTCCGACAGTCTACGAGCAGTACTTC. Combining the CDR3 with reference TRBV7-6 and TRBJ2-7 gives the whole variable domain GAGVSQSPRYKVTKRGQDVALRCDPISGHVSLYWYRQALGQGPEFLTYFNYEAQQDKSGLPNDRFSAERPEGSISTLTIQRTEQRDSAMYRCASSSTPTVYEQYFGPGTRLTVT.

This chain connects TRBV5-8 to TRBJ1-5, with D tentatively TRBD1 (6 bases). The length of the CDR3 is 16 residues. Germline CDR1 reads SGHTS; CDR2 reads YDEGEE. The ends were cut back, 3 bases at V and 4 bases at J, with 17 bases in the middle. The CDR3 sequence is CASSSPMGQGNQPQHF. For the CDR3, the DNA is TGTGCCAGCAGCTCCCCCATGGGGCAGGGGAATCAGCCCCAGCATTTT.

The chain combines TRBV5-1 with TRBJ1-1; unclear D gene. The germline CDR1 and CDR2 sequences are SGHRS and YFSETQ. CDR3 length: 20 residues. V shed 2 bases and J shed 1 base, with 27 bases lying between them. CDR3 DNA sequence: TGCGCCAGCAGCTTTGGGGAAACCAGGTGGGCCCGCGAGGGGAACACTGAAGCTTTCTTT. This sequence encodes CASSFGETRWAREGNTEAFF.

In this sample, this clone turned up a few times. The chain employs TRBV5-1 and TRBJ2-7, with TRBD1 identical over 7 bases. Germline values: CDR1 SGHRS, CDR2 YFSETQ. The junction had 9 bases not matched to a gene; V was cut back by 4 bases and J by 2 bases. This CDR3 contains 15 residues. The CDR3 here is CASSLHRDSTYEQYF. The CDR3 nucleotides are TGCGCCAGCAGCCTTCACCGGGACAGTACCTACGAGCAGTACTTC.

The chain carries TRBV5-1 and TRBJ2-4; maybe TRBD1 (6 bases). The CDR3 has 16 amino acids. Germline V gene sequence: CDR1 SGHRS, CDR2 YFSETQ. The V and J ends lost 0 bases and 8 bases respectively, with 18 bases between them. The CDR3 here is CASSLDPGAPKDIQYF. Written as DNA, the CDR3 is TGCGCCAGCAGCTTGGATCCAGGGGCTCCCAAGGACATTCAGTACTTC.

The chain has TRBV5-1 and TRBJ2-1, with TRBD2 matching 12 bases. Germline V gene lookup returns CDR1 SGHRS and CDR2 YFSETQ. The CDR3 sequence is 16 residues long. Unmatched junction bases numbered 8, after V lost 7 bases and J lost 3 bases. Here the CDR3 reads CASYDRLAGVYNEQFF. The CDR3 coding sequence is TGCGCCAGCTACGACAGACTAGCGGGAGTCTACAATGAGCAGTTCTTC.

The CDR3 DNA reads TGTGCCAGCAGTTACCAACCTTTAGCGGGAGGGGAGACCCAGTACTTC. Protein: CASSYQPLAGGETQYF. J is TRBJ2-5 and V is TRBV6-2 or TRBV6-3; 11 nucleotides match TRBD2. V was pared by 2 bases and J by 5 bases, with 7 bases of the junction left unmatched. Germline CDR1 reads MNHEY; CDR2 reads SVGEGT. The length of the CDR3 is 16 residues.

This clone was seen once. The rearrangement uses TRBV11-1 and TRBJ2-7; 7 bases are shared with TRBD2. This CDR3 is 15 amino acids long. The germline V gene has CDR1 SGHAT and CDR2 FQDESV (reference sequence). Trimming took 1 base from V and 5 from J; bases not matched to a gene: 8. The CDR3 nucleotides are TGTGCCAGCAGCTTAGGGGGGACTACCGTTGACGAGCAGTACTTC. Its translation is CASSLGGTTVDEQYF.